Listed below are T cell receptor beta chains from one sample, sequenced in a study of T cell responses to AZD1222 COVID-19 vaccine. Generated by immunoSEQ multiplex PCR, the TCRdb table keeps only in-frame clones and is missing some. The table records about 55,000 clones, around 92% of them present only once. The material sequenced was peripheral blood, taken on day 0 of AZD1222 vaccination. The receptors come from an adult in good health. CDR3s include the opening cysteine and the closing phenylalanine or tryptophan. A D gene is named only where the DNA matches it firmly. For some rows the clone size is stated as once, few or many, or as a class when expanded; others skip it.

D gene	V gene	J gene	clone size	CDR3 DNA	CDR3 protein
TRBD1	TRBV3-1/TRBV3-2	TRBJ2-7	-	TGTGCCAGCAGCCAGTCAGGGGGCGAGCAGTACTTC	CASSQSGGEQYF
-	TRBV7-8	TRBJ1-1	-	TGTGCCAGCAGCTCATTAGCCTTGGGGAGGAGGAACACTGAAGCTTTCTTT	CASSSLALGRRNTEAFF
-	TRBV19	TRBJ1-5	-	TGTGCCAGTGAAACGAGCTGGGGCAATCAGCCCCAGCATTTT	CASETSWGNQPQHF
TRBD1	TRBV28	TRBJ1-5	few	TGTGCCAGCATAACTGGGACAGGGCGTAATCAGCCCCAGCATTTT	CASITGTGRNQPQHF
TRBD2	TRBV19	TRBJ2-7	once	TGTGCCAGTAGCCAGAGACGGGACTATTCTTACGAGCAGTACTTC	CASSQRRDYSYEQYF
-	TRBV5-1	TRBJ1-6	-	TGCGCCAGCACACCAGGGGAAGGAAATTCACCCCTCCACTTT	CASTPGEGNSPLHF
-	TRBV29-1	TRBJ2-2	-	TGCAGCGTCGCCCCTGGGCAGGCCGGGGAGCTGTTTTTT	CSVAPGQAGELFF
-	TRBV2	TRBJ1-1	-	TGTGCCAGCAGTGAATCGATTGGGTCGGAAGCTTTCTTT	CASSESIGSEAFF
-	TRBV11-3	TRBJ2-5	-	TGTGCCAGCAGCTTAGGGGGTGGGGAGACCCAGTACTTC	CASSLGGGETQYF
-	TRBV18	TRBJ2-2	-	TGTGCCAGCTCACCTGAGCCTCTAGCAGCCACCGGGGAGCTGTTTTTT	CASSPEPLAATGELFF
-	TRBV6-7	TRBJ2-3	-	TGTGCCAGGAGATTGAGGGAGGCCCAAACAGATACGCAGTATTTT	CARRLREAQTDTQYF
TRBD1	TRBV19	TRBJ1-5	-	TGTGCCAGTAGTCACGACCCGACAGGGGTTAGCAATCAGCCCCAGCATTTT	CASSHDPTGVSNQPQHF
-	TRBV28	TRBJ2-5	once	TGTGCCAGCGGGGGAGGGGGTGCGAGCCAAGAGACCCAGTACTTC	CASGGGGASQETQYF
-	TRBV7-2	TRBJ2-7	once	TGTGCCAGCAGCTTAGAACTTAGCTCCTACGAGCAGTACTTC	CASSLELSSYEQYF
TRBD2	TRBV5-1	TRBJ2-7	-	TGCGCCAGCAGCGGGGGGACTAGCGGGAGCTACGAGCAGTACTTC	CASSGGTSGSYEQYF
-	TRBV7-2	TRBJ2-1	-	TGTGCCAGCAGCGCGGGTTGGGAATATTACAATGAGCAGTTCTTC	CASSAGWEYYNEQFF
TRBD2	TRBV19	TRBJ2-1	-	TGTGCCAGTAAAAACGCAGGACTAGCGGGAAACAATGAGCAGTTCTTC	CASKNAGLAGNNEQFF
-	TRBV18	TRBJ1-1	-	TGTGCCAGCTCCATAGGGACGGAAACTGAAGCTTTCTTT	CASSIGTETEAFF
TRBD1	TRBV5-1	TRBJ1-2	few	TGCGCCAGCAGCTTGGAGGACAGGGGCAACTATGGCTACACCTTC	CASSLEDRGNYGYTF
-	TRBV18	TRBJ1-2	-	TGTGCCAGCTCACCACCACCCCCTAACTATGGCTACACCTTC	CASSPPPPNYGYTF
TRBD1	TRBV28	TRBJ1-5	-	TGTGCCAGCAGAATCGGGACAGGGAAAAAGCCCCAGCATTTT	CASRIGTGKKPQHF
TRBD2	TRBV19	TRBJ2-1	-	TGTGCCAGTAGTATCCGACTAGCGGAAAACAATGAGCAGTTCTTC	CASSIRLAENNEQFF
-	TRBV4-1	TRBJ2-1	-	TGCGCCAGCAGCCAAGACCCTAGCGCGGTCTACAATGAGCAGTTCTTC	CASSQDPSAVYNEQFF
-	TRBV14	TRBJ1-3	-	TGTGCCAGCAGCCAAACATTACAGTACTCTGGAAACACCATATATTTT	CASSQTLQYSGNTIYF
-	TRBV19	TRBJ2-1	-	TGTGCCAGTAGTAGGACTGTATACAATGAGCAGTTCTTC	CASSRTVYNEQFF
-	TRBV7-7	TRBJ2-1	-	TGTGCCAGCAGCTTAGCGGCTACATCGCTCTACAATGAGCAGTTCTTC	CASSLAATSLYNEQFF
-	TRBV6-2/TRBV6-3	TRBJ1-1	once	TGTGCCAGCAGTTACCTGAGGGGTAACACTGAAGCTTTCTTT	CASSYLRGNTEAFF
TRBD1	TRBV7-2	TRBJ2-1	once	TGTGCCAGCAGCGTCCGATTGGGACAGTCTTCCTACAATGAGCAGTTCTTC	CASSVRLGQSSYNEQFF
-	TRBV19	TRBJ1-1	-	TGTGCCAGTATTGGGCGCAGTGGCACTGAAGCTTTCTTT	CASIGRSGTEAFF
TRBD2	TRBV4-2	TRBJ2-7	few	TGTGCCAGCAGCCAAGATTTAACTAGCGGGAGCGTCTCCTACGAGCAGTACTTC	CASSQDLTSGSVSYEQYF
-	TRBV3-1/TRBV3-2	TRBJ1-1	-	TGTGCCAGCAGCCCCCAGGAGCTCACTGAAGCTTTCTTT	CASSPQELTEAFF
TRBD2	TRBV5-1	TRBJ2-1	-	TGCGCCAGCAGCACAGCGGGGGGGTCCTACAATGAGCAGTTCTTC	CASSTAGGSYNEQFF
-	TRBV20-1	TRBJ2-3	-	TGCAGTGCTAGTATACAGTCTAGCACAGATACGCAGTATTTT	CSASIQSSTDTQYF
-	TRBV15	TRBJ1-1	-	TGTGCCACCAGCAGAGGCAGACGAAACACTGAAGCTTTCTTT	CATSRGRRNTEAFF
TRBD1	TRBV15	TRBJ1-2	-	TGTGCCACCAGCAGGGGGGACAGAAATAACTATGGCTACACCTTC	CATSRGDRNNYGYTF
TRBD1	TRBV15	TRBJ2-3	-	TGTGCCACCAGCAGGCTCGAAGGCAGGGGGCGCGATACGCAGTATTTT	CATSRLEGRGRDTQYF
TRBD1	TRBV6-5	TRBJ2-5	-	TGTGCCAGCACCCAGACAGGGGGTCGAGAGACCCAGTACTTC	CASTQTGGRETQYF
TRBD1	TRBV5-8	TRBJ2-7	-	TGTGCCAGCAGCTTGCAGGGGGCCTACGAGCAGTACTTC	CASSLQGAYEQYF
-	TRBV28	TRBJ1-2	-	TGTGCCACGTACTCAGGGGTAGGTGGCTACACCTTC	CATYSGVGGYTF
TRBD1	TRBV24-1	TRBJ1-3	-	TGTGCCACCAGTGATTTGCCTACAGGGGCCGGAAACACCATATATTTT	CATSDLPTGAGNTIYF
TRBD1	TRBV6-5	TRBJ1-1	-	TGTGCCGGGTCGACAGGGCCGAACACTGAAGCTTTCTTT	CAGSTGPNTEAFF
-	TRBV7-9	TRBJ2-4	-	TGTGCCAGCAGCTTAGCGCTGTGGGGGCTTGGAGCCAAAAACATTCAGTACTTC	CASSLALWGLGAKNIQYF
-	TRBV5-5	TRBJ2-7	once	TGTGCCAGCAGCAGGACGGCTTACGAGCAGTACTTC	CASSRTAYEQYF
-	TRBV3-1/TRBV3-2	TRBJ2-1	-	TGTGCCAGCAGCCTTGTCGAAGGAGGGCGGAATGAGCAGTTCTTC	CASSLVEGGRNEQFF
TRBD2	TRBV3-1/TRBV3-2	TRBJ2-7	-	TGTGCCAGCAGCCAAGCGGCTAGCGGGACGTATGAGCAGTACTTC	CASSQAASGTYEQYF
TRBD2	TRBV7-6	TRBJ2-3	-	TGTGCCAGCAGCCTGGGACTAGCGGGAGGGTCGAGGGCAGATACGCAGTATTTT	CASSLGLAGGSRADTQYF
-	TRBV2	TRBJ2-1	-	TGTGCCAGCAGTGAAATCGGGGAACTGGAGCAGTTCTTC	CASSEIGELEQFF
TRBD2	TRBV2	TRBJ2-3	once	TGTGCCAGCAGTGACGCGGGGGTACCGTATTTT	CASSDAGVPYF
-	TRBV6-5	TRBJ1-3	-	TGTGCCAGCAGTCCCGGGACCGACTCTGGAAACACCATATATTTT	CASSPGTDSGNTIYF
-	TRBV24-1	TRBJ2-3	-	TGTGCCACCAGTGTCTTAGATACGCAGTATTTT	CATSVLDTQYF
-	TRBV7-9	TRBJ2-7	-	TGTGCCAGCAGCCCGACCCCCAGATACGAGCAGTACTTC	CASSPTPRYEQYF
-	TRBV28	TRBJ2-2	-	TGTGCCAGCAGGAAAGGGGGGGCGAGCACCGGGGAGCTGTTTTTT	CASRKGGASTGELFF
-	TRBV6-5	TRBJ2-4	-	TGTGCCAGCACCGACATGCAGGGAGTCAAAAACATTCAGTACTTC	CASTDMQGVKNIQYF
TRBD1	TRBV3-1/TRBV3-2	TRBJ1-4	-	TGTGCCAGCAGCCTCGGACAGGGAGGAAAACTGTTTTTT	CASSLGQGGKLFF